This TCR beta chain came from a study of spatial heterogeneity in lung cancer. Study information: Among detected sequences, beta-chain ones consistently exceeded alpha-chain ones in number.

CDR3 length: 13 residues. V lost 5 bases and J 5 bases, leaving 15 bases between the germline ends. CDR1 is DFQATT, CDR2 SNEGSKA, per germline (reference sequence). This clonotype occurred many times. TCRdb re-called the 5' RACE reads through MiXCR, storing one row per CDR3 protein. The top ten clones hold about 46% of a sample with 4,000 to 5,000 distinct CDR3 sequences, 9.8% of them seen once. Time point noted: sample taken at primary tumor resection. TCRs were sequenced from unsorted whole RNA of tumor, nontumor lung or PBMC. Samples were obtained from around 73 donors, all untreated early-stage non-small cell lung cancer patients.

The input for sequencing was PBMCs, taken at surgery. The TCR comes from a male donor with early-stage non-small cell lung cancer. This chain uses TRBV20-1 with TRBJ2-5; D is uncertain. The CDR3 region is CSAHLYSRETQYF. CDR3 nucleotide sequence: TGCAGTGCTCACCTATATTCTCGGGAGACCCAGTACTTC.